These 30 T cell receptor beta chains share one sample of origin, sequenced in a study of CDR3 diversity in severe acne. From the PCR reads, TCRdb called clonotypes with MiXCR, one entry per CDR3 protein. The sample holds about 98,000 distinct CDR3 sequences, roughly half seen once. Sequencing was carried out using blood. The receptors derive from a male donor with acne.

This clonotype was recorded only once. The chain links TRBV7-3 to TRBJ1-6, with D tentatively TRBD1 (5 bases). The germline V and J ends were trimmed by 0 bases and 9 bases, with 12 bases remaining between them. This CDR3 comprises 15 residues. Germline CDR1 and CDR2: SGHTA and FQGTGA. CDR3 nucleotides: TGTGCCAGCAGCTTAACTGGGGGGAAGGCTTCACCCCTCCACTTT. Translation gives CASSLTGGKASPLHF.

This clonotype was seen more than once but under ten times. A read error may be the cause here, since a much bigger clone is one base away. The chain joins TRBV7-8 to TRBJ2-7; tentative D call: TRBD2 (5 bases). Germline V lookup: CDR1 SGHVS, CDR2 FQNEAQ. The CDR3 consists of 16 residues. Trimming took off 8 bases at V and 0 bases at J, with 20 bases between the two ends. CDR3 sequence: CASGSGPEEDSYEQYF. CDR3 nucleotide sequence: TGTGCCAGCGGCTCCGGCCCTGAGGAGGACTCCTACGAGCAGTACTTC.

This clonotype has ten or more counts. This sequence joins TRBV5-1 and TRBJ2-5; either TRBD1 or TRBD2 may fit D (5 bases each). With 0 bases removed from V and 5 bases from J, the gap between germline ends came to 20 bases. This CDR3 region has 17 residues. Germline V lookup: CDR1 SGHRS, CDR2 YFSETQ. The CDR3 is CASSLGTDKLGPETQYF. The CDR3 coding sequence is TGCGCCAGCAGCTTGGGGACCGATAAGTTGGGACCGGAGACCCAGTACTTC.

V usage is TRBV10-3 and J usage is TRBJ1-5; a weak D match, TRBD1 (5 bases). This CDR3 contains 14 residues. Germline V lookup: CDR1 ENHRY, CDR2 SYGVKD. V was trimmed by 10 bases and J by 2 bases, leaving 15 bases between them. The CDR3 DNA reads TGTGCCACACGCGGGGGTGATGGCAATCAGCCCCAGCATTTT. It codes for CATRGGDGNQPQHF.

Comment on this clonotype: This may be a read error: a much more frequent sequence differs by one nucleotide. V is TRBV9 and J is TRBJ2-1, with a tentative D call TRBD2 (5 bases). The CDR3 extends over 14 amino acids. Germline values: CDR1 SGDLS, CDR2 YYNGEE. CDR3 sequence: CVSSVEGFVDEQFF. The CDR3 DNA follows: TGTGTCAGCAGCGTAGAGGGATTCGTAGATGAGCAGTTCTTC.

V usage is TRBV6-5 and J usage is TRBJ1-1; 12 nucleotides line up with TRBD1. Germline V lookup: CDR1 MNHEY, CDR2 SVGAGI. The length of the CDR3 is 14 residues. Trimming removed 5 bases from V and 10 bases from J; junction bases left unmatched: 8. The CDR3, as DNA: TGTGCCAGCAGTGATACCCGGGACAGGGGGCCAGCTTTCTTT. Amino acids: CASSDTRDRGPAFF.

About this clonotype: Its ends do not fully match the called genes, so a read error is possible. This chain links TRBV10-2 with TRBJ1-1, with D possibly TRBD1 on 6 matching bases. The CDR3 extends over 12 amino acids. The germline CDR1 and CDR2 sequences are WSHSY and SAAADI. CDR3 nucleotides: TGCGCCAGCACCGGGACAACCACTGAAGCCTTCTTT. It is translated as CASTGTTTEAFF.

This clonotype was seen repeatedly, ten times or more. CDR3 in DNA: TGTGCCAGCAGGCGAGGACAGGGGGCTCAGGAGCAGTACTTC. Amino acids: CASRRGQGAQEQYF. The genes are TRBV12-3 or TRBV12-4 and TRBJ2-7, with 11 bases identical to TRBD1. The J segment lost 7 bases and the V segment lost 6 bases, leaving 8 bases of the junction unmatched. The CDR3 spans 14 residues.

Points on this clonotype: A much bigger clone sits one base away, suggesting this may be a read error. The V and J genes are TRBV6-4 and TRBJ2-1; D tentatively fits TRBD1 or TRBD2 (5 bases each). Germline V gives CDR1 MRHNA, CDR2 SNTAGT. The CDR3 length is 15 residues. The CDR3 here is CASSDAAGTHNGQFF. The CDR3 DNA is TGTGCCAGCAGTGACGCGGCAGGGACCCACAATGGGCAGTTCTTC.

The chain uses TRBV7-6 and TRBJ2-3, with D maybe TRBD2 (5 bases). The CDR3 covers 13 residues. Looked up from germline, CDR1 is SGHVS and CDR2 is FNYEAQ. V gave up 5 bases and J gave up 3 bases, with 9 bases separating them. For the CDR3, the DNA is TGTGCCAGCAGCCCCCTAGCAACAGATACGCAGTATTTT. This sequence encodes CASSPLATDTQYF.

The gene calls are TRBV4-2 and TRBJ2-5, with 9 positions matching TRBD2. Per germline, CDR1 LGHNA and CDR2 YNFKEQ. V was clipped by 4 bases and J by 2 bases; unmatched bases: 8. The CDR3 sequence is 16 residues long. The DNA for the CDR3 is TGTGCCAGCAGCCGGGGGCTAGCGGGACGGCAAGAGACCCAGTACTTC. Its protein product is CASSRGLAGRQETQYF.

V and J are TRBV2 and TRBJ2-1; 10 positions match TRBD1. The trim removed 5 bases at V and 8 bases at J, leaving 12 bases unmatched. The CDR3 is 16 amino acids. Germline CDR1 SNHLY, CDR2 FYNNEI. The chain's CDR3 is CASSKSGTGVWYEQFF. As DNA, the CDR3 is TGTGCCAGCAGTAAATCCGGGACAGGGGTTTGGTATGAGCAGTTCTTC.

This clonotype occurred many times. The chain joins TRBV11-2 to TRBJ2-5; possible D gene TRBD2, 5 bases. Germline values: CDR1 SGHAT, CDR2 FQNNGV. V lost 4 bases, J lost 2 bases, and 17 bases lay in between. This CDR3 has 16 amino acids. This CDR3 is CASSSEPLDSQETQYF. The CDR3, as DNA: TGTGCCAGCAGCTCAGAGCCCCTGGACTCACAAGAGACCCAGTACTTC.

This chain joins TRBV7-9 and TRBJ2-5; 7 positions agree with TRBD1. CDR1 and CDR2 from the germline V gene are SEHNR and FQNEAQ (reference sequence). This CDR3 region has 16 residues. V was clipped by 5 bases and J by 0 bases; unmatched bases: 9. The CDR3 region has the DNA TGTGCCAGCAGCCGGAGCCCCGACAGGGACCAAGAGACCCAGTACTTC. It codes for CASSRSPDRDQETQYF.

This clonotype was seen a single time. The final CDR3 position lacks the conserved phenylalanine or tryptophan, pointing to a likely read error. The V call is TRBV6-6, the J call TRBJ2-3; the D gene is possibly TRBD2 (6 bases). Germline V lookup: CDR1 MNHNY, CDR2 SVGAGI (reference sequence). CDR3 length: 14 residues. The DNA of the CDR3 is TGTGCCAGCAGGTACTCTGGCGGGACGGGTACGCAGTATTCT. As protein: CASRYSGGTGTQYS.

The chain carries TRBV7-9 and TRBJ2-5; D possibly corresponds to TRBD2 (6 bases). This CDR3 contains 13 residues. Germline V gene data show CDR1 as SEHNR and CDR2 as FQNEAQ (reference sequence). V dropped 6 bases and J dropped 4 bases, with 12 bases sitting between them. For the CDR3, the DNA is TGTGCCAGCAGTCCCCCCGGGGGAGAGACCCAGTACTTC. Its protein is CASSPPGGETQYF.

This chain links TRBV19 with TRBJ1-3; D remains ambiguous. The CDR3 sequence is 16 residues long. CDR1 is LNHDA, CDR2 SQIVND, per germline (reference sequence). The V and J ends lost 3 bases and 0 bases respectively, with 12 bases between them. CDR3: CASSIAGSSSGNTIYF. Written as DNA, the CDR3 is TGTGCCAGTAGTATTGCTGGGTCGAGCTCTGGAAACACCATATATTTT.

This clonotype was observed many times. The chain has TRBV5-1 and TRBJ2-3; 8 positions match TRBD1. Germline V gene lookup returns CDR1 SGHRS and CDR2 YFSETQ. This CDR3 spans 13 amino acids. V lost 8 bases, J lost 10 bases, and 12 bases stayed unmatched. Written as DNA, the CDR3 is TGCGCCAGTTTCCTCGGGACAGGAGGGCCGCAGTATTTT. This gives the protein CASFLGTGGPQYF.

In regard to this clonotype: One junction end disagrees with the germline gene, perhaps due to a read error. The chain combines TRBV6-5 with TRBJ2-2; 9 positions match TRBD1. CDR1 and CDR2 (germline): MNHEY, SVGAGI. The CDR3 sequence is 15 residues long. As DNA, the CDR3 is TGTGCCAGCAGGACCGGGACAGGGAACGCCGGGGAGCTGTTTTTT. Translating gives CASRTGTGNAGELFF.

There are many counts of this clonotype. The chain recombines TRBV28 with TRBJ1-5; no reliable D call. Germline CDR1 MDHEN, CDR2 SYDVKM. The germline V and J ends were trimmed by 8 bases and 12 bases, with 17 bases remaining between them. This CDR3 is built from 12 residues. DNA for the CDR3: TGTGCCAGCGGTCCCCAGTTTAGGCTCCAGCATTTT. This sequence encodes CASGPQFRLQHF.

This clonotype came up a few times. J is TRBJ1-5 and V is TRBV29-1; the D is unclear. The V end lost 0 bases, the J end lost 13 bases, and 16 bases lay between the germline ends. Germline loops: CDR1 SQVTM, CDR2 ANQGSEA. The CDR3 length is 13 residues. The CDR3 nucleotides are TGCAGCGTTGAAGATTCCAGTAATCCAGAGCAGCATTTT. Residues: CSVEDSSNPEQHF.

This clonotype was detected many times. CDR3 protein: CASSSAPGQGTYEQYF. For the CDR3, the DNA is TGTGCCAGCAGCTCAGCTCCGGGACAGGGGACCTACGAGCAGTACTTC. V and J are TRBV13 and TRBJ2-7; 10 nucleotides agree with TRBD1. CDR3 length: 16 amino acids. V gave up 4 bases and J gave up 2 bases; unmatched junction bases: 8. CDR1 is PRHDT and CDR2 is FYEKMQ in the germline V gene (reference sequence).

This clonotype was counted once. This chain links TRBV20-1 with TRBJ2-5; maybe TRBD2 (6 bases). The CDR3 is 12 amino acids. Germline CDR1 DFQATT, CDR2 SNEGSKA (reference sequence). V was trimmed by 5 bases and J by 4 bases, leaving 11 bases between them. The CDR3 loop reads CSAWGDRETQYF. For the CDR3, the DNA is TGCAGTGCTTGGGGGGACCGAGAGACCCAGTACTTC.

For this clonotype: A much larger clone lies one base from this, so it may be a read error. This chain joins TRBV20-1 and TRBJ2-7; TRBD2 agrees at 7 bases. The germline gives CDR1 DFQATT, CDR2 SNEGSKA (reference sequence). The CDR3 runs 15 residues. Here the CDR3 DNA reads TGCAGTGCTCTGACTAGTTCGGCGGGAGCCTACGAGCGGTACGTC. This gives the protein CSALTSSAGAYERYV.

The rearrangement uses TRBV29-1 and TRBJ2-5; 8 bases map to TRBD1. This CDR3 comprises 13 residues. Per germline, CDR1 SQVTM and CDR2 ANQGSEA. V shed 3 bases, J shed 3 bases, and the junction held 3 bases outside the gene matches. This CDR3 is CSVEDRAKETQYF. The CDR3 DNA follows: TGCAGCGTTGAGGACAGGGCCAAAGAGACCCAGTACTTC.

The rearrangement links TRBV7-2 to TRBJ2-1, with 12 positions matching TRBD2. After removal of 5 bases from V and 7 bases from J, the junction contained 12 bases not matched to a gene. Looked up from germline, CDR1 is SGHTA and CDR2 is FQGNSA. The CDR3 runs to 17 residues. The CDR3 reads CASSPASLAGGLNEQFF. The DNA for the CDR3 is TGTGCCAGCAGCCCCGCTTCACTAGCGGGAGGCTTGAATGAGCAGTTCTTC.

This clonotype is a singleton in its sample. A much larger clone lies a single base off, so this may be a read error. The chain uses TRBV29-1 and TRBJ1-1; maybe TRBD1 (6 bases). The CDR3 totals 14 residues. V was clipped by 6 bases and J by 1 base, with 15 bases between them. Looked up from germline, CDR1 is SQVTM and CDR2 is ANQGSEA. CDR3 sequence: CSVFIGGPNTEAFF. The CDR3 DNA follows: TGCAGCGTATTCATCGGGGGGCCGAACACTGAAGCTTTCTTT.

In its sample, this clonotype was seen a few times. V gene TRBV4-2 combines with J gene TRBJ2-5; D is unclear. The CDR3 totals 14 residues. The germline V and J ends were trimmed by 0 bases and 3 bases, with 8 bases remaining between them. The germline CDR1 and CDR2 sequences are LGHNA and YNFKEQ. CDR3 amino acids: CASSQERAKETQYF. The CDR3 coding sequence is TGTGCCAGCAGCCAAGAACGCGCCAAAGAGACCCAGTACTTC.

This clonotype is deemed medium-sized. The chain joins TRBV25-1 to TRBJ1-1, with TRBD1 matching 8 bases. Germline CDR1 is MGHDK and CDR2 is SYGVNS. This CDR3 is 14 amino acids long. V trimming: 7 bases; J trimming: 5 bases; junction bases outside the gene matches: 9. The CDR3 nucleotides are TGTGCCAGCACAAGACCAGGGGGCTGGACTGAAGCTTTCTTT. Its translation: CASTRPGGWTEAFF.

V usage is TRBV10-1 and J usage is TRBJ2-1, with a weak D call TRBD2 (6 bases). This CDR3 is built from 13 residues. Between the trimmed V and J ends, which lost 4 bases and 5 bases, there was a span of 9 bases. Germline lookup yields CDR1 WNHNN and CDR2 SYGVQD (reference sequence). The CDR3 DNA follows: TGCGCCAGCAGTGTTGCGGGACACAATGAGCAGTTCTTC. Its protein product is CASSVAGHNEQFF.